These 3 T cell receptor beta chains came from one sample sequenced in a study of T cells in Graves' hyperthyroidism and ophthalmopathy (dated by TCRdb to about 2019). The library was obtained by multiplex PCR. Sequencing was performed on an Illumina HiSeq 2000. The TCR beta CDR3 regions were amplified from the RNA transcripts. The first round of RT-PCR for the TCR CDR3 was performed with the HTBI primer set and the Qiagen OneStep RT-PCR kit. TCRdb ran its own pipeline on the public reads, namely fastp trimming at Q25 and MiXCR clone calling, and kept in-frame beta chains. Every CDR3 protein is listed once, alongside the most common genes and DNA of its rows. Across this sample there are about 330,000 distinct CDR3 sequences, with roughly an eighth seen only once. The ten largest clones capture roughly 33% of the sample. The sample comprised blood. The receptors derive from a woman aged 40-49 years with Graves' ophthalmopathy.

There are many counts of this clonotype. This sequence joins TRBV6-1 and TRBJ1-5; D is unclear. The V end lost 2 bases, the J end lost 3 bases, and 14 bases lay between the germline ends. This CDR3 comprises 16 residues. The germline V gene has CDR1 MNHNS and CDR2 SASEGT. The CDR3 region is CASSELGVGINQPQHF. The DNA of the CDR3 is TGTGCCAGCAGTGAATTAGGCGTGGGGATCAATCAGCCCCAGCATTTT.

This clonotype has ten or more counts. V gene TRBV3-1 combines with J gene TRBJ2-1; D remains ambiguous. Trimming removed 3 bases from V and 10 bases from J, with 16 bases in between. The CDR3 has 14 residues. Germline V gene sequence: CDR1 LGHDT, CDR2 YNNKEL (reference sequence). In DNA, the CDR3 is TGTGCCAGCAGCCAGGACCTCCAGGCCATCGAGCAGTTCTTC. Translated: CASSQDLQAIEQFF.

This clonotype showed up many times. The chain couples TRBV20-1 to TRBJ2-3; D remains ambiguous. There are 11 residues in the CDR3. Trimming stripped 3 bases from V and 4 bases from J, with 5 bases between. The V gene's germline CDR1 is DFQATT and CDR2 SNEGSKA (reference sequence). In nucleotides, the CDR3 is TGCAGTGCTAGTCCCTCAGATACGCAGTATTTT. Translating gives CSASPSDTQYF.